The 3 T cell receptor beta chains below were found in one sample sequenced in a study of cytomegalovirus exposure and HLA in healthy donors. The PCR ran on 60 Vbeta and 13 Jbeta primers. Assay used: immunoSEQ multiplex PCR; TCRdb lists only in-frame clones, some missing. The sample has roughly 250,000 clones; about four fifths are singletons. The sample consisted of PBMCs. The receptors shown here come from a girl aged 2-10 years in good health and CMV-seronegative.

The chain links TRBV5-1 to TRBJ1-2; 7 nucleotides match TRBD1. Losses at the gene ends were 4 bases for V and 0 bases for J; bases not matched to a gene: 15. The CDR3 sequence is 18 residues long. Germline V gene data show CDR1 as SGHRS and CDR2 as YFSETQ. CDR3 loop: CASSQIRDSGNPNYGYTF. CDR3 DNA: TGCGCCAGCAGCCAAATCCGGGACAGCGGAAATCCTAACTATGGCTACACCTTC. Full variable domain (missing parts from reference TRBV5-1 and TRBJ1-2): KAGVTQTPRYLIKTRGQQVTLSCSPISGHRSVSWYQQTPGQGLQFLFEYFSETQRNKGNFPGRFSGRQFSNSRSEMNVSTLELGDSALYLCASSQIRDSGNPNYGYTFGSGTRLTVV.

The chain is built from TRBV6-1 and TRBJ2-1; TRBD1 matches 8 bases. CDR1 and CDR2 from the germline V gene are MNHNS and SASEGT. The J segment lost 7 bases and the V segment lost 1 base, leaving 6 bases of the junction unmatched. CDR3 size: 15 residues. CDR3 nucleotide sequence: TGTGCCAGCAGTGAAGGGGACAGGAGAGTAAATGAGCAGTTCTTC. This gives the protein CASSEGDRRVNEQFF.

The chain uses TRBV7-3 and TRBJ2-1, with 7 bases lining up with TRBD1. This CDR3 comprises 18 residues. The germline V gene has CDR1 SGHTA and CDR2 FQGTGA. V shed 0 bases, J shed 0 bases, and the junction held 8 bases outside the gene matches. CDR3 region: CASSLTVGQASSYNEQFF. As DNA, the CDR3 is TGTGCCAGCAGCTTAACGGTAGGACAGGCGAGCTCCTACAATGAGCAGTTCTTC.